Below, 9 T cell receptor beta chains from the same sample are listed, as sequenced in a study of lymphopenia after photon versus proton radiotherapy. Assay used: immunoSEQ multiplex PCR; TCRdb lists only in-frame clones, some missing. The table shows roughly 13,000 clones, with about 88% occurring only once. Sequencing used peripheral blood, obtained from a patient treated with photon-based radiotherapy. Receptors originate from a man in his 60s with pancreatic cancer.

CDR3 amino acids: CASSWTGYNTEAFF. In DNA form, the CDR3 reads TGTGCCAGCAGTTGGACAGGGTACAACACTGAAGCTTTCTTT. The rearrangement uses TRBV6-5 and TRBJ1-1; 8 positions match TRBD1. Germline V gene lookup returns CDR1 MNHEY and CDR2 SVGAGI. J was trimmed by 2 bases and V by 4 bases; bases with no gene match: 3. The CDR3 covers 14 residues.

The gene calls are TRBV30 and TRBJ1-6; no firm D call. Trimming stripped 1 base from V and 4 bases from J, with 5 bases between. Germline CDR1 and CDR2: GTSNPN and SVGIG (reference sequence). The CDR3 spans 13 residues. The CDR3 DNA is TGTGCCTGGAGTGAACAGTATAATTCACCCCTCCACTTT. Protein: CAWSEQYNSPLHF.

V is TRBV7-2 and J is TRBJ2-6; a weak D match, TRBD1 (5 bases). V was clipped by 5 bases and J by 0 bases, with 17 bases between them. CDR3 length: 18 residues. Germline V gives CDR1 SGHTA, CDR2 FQGNSA. The CDR3 DNA sequence: TGTGCCAGCAGCCCTCAAGGGGCCCTTACCTCTGGGGCCAACGTCCTGACTTTC. Its protein is CASSPQGALTSGANVLTF.

In this sample, this clone turned up once. The chain combines TRBV1 with TRBJ2-3; the listed D gene, TRBD2, was not tested against the DNA. TRBV1 constitutes a pseudogene. The CDR3 extends over 15 amino acids. The CDR3 coding sequence is TGCACCAGCAGCCCTAGCGGGGGAATCACAGATACGCAGTATTTT. It encodes CTSSPSGGITDTQYF.

This chain links TRBV4-2 with TRBJ2-3; D unclear. The CDR3 covers 13 residues. The V and J ends lost 0 bases and 5 bases respectively, with 6 bases between them. Germline V gives CDR1 LGHNA, CDR2 YNFKEQ. CDR3 region: CASSQDPQDTQYF. The CDR3 nucleotides are TGTGCCAGCAGCCAAGATCCCCAAGATACGCAGTATTTT.

This clone was seen just once. V is TRBV6-5 and J is TRBJ2-7, with a tentative D call TRBD2 (7 bases). The ends were cut back, 6 bases at V and 3 bases at J, with 12 bases in the middle. This CDR3 spans 13 amino acids. The germline gives CDR1 MNHEY, CDR2 SVGAGI. The CDR3 nucleotides read TGTGCCAGCAGCTGGGGGGGGCGCTACGAGCAGTACTTC. It encodes CASSWGGRYEQYF.

This chain connects TRBV5-6 to TRBJ1-2; D gene uncertain. Per the germline V gene, CDR1 is SGHDT and CDR2 is YYEEEE. This CDR3 region has 13 residues. Trimming took off 0 bases at V and 4 bases at J, with 7 bases between the two ends. Here the CDR3 reads CASSLDGSYGYTF. In DNA form, the CDR3 reads TGTGCCAGCAGCTTGGATGGTTCCTATGGCTACACCTTC. The entire variable domain, with the rest obtained from reference TRBV5-6 and TRBJ1-2, is as follows: DAGVTQSPTHLIKTRGQQVTLRCSPKSGHDTVSWYQQALGQGPQFIFQYYEEEERQRGNFPDRFSGHQFPNYSSELNVNALLLGDSALYLCASSLDGSYGYTFGSGTRLTVV.

This chain links TRBV7-6 with TRBJ1-2, with a weak D call TRBD1 (6 bases). V shed 6 bases and J shed 2 bases, with 22 bases lying between them. The CDR3 has 17 amino acids. Germline V lookup: CDR1 SGHVS, CDR2 FNYEAQ. The CDR3 is CASRGQRGARRNYGYTF. The CDR3 DNA reads TGTGCCAGCAGGGGGCAGCGGGGGGCACGGAGGAACTATGGCTACACCTTC.

The V and J genes are TRBV29-1 and TRBJ2-2, with a possible D match to TRBD1 (5 bases). The CDR3 totals 15 residues. Trimming pared 5 bases from V and 6 bases from J, leaving 19 bases between. Germline V gene lookup returns CDR1 SQVTM and CDR2 ANQGSEA. Here the CDR3 reads CSVLDTEIGAGELFF. The CDR3 nucleotides read TGCAGCGTTTTGGACACGGAAATTGGGGCCGGGGAGCTGTTTTTT.